This entry describes one TCR beta chain. The data were obtained in a study of cytomegalovirus exposure and HLA in healthy donors. The CDR3 length is 14 residues. Trimming took 0 bases from V and 4 from J; bases not matched to a gene: 0. Per germline, CDR1 KGHSH and CDR2 LQKENI. Samples came from healthy bone marrow donors. The study ran its PCR with 60 Vbeta and 13 Jbeta primers. Sequencing was performed with immunoSEQ multiplex PCR; in TCRdb, only in-frame clones are kept and a portion is missing. The sample has approximately 130,000 clones; around 85% are singletons. This rearrangement joins TRBV18 to TRBJ1-2, with TRBD1 matching 9 bases. The sample comprised PBMCs. The TCR sequence derives from a woman in her 30s in good health and CMV-seropositive. Here the CDR3 DNA reads TGTGCCAGCTCACCACCGGGACAGGGCTATGGCTACACCTTC. It specifies CASSPPGQGYGYTF. Combining the CDR3 with reference TRBV18 and TRBJ1-2 gives the whole variable domain NAGVMQNPRHLVRRRGQEARLRCSPMKGHSHVYWYRQLPEEGLKFMVYLQKENIIDESGMPKERFSAEFPKEGPSILRIQQVVRGDSAAYFCASSPPGQGYGYTFGSGTRLTVV.